A single sample is the source of the 26 T cell receptor beta chains below, sequenced in a study of regulatory T cells in long-lasting Graves disease. Time point given: newly diagnosed GD, antithyroid drugs for less than 3 months. The TCR library used RNA extracted from PBMCs. Building the TCR beta libraries relied on iRepertoire HTBI primers, and CDR3 regions underwent Arm-PCR. TCRdb re-called the multiplex PCR reads through MiXCR, storing one row per CDR3 protein. The repertoire has roughly 410,000 distinct CDR3 sequences, 15% of them found once; the top ten carry roughly 7.7%. In addition, the sample was reused for a study of T cells in Graves' hyperthyroidism and ophthalmopathy.

The material was peripheral blood mononuclear cells (PBMCs), obtained at new diagnosis, from a patient treated with antithyroid drugs. The receptors derive from a woman between 40 and 50 years old with Graves disease.

The J gene is TRBJ2-1, the V gene TRBV6-1, with D possibly being TRBD2 (5 bases). The CDR3 is 16 amino acids. The germline V gene encodes CDR1 MNHNS and CDR2 SASEGT. Trimming removed 7 bases from V and 8 bases from J, with 24 bases in between. The CDR3: CASKSGPGEWLHEQFF. DNA of the CDR3: TGTGCCAGCAAATCGGGCCCCGGGGAGTGGCTCCATGAGCAGTTCTTC.

This clonotype was recorded a few times. The gene calls are TRBV20-1 and TRBJ2-1; 10 bases fit TRBD2. CDR3 length equals 15 residues. V shed 2 bases and J 5 bases; nucleotides not matched to a gene: 6. CDR1 and CDR2 from the germline V gene are DFQATT and SNEGSKA (reference sequence). DNA of the CDR3: TGCAGTGCTAGACTAACTAGCGGGGCTGACAATGAGCAGTTCTTC. The encoded protein is CSARLTSGADNEQFF.

This clonotype was seen ten or more times. The gene calls are TRBV7-9 and TRBJ2-1, with D uncertain. Deletions cut 5 bases from V and 5 bases from J, with 7 bases between. CDR1 is SEHNR, CDR2 FQNEAQ, per germline (reference sequence). This CDR3 comprises 12 residues. The CDR3 here is CASSLPHNEQFF. CDR3 nucleotide sequence: TGTGCCAGCAGCCTTCCCCACAATGAGCAGTTCTTC. The full variable domain, rest sourced from reference TRBV7-9 and TRBJ2-1, is DTGVSQNPRHKITKRGQNVTFRCDPISEHNRLYWYRQTLGQGPEFLTYFQNEAQLEKSRLLSDRFSAERPKGSFSTLEIQRTEQGDSAMYLCASSLPHNEQFFGPGTRLTVL.

This clonotype was seen repeatedly, ten times or more. The genes are TRBV12-3 or TRBV12-4 and TRBJ2-1; D uncertain. The CDR3 consists of 13 residues. The V and J ends lost 5 bases and 9 bases respectively, with 14 bases between them. The CDR3 DNA sequence: TGTGCCAGCAGTCTAGGACCCAGCAGTGAGCAGTTCTTC. As protein: CASSLGPSSEQFF.

The table lists this clonotype with many counts. The chain has TRBV7-9 and TRBJ2-7; D is possibly TRBD1 or TRBD2 (7 bases each). The CDR3 covers 16 residues. Germline V gene lookup returns CDR1 SEHNR and CDR2 FQNEAQ (reference sequence). V lost 5 bases and J 1 base, leaving 18 bases between the germline ends. The CDR3 DNA reads TGTGCCAGCAGCGGAACCAGGGGGGGAAAGTCCTACGAGCAGTACTTC. Protein product: CASSGTRGGKSYEQYF.

This clonotype was seen ten or more times. The chain couples TRBV5-4 to TRBJ2-5; D remains ambiguous. V was trimmed by 4 bases and J by 4 bases, leaving 20 bases between them. Germline V gene data show CDR1 as SGHNT and CDR2 as YYREEE (reference sequence). The CDR3 is made up of 16 amino acids. CDR3 sequence reads: CASSPKGFTQSETQYF. DNA of the CDR3: TGTGCCAGCAGCCCCAAAGGGTTCACTCAATCAGAGACCCAGTACTTC.

This clonotype was seen at least ten times. The chain recombines TRBV5-1 with TRBJ2-7; 8 nucleotides match TRBD1. V trimming: 1 base; J trimming: 2 bases; junction bases outside the gene matches: 8. The germline V gene has CDR1 SGHRS and CDR2 YFSETQ. CDR3 length equals 16 residues. The CDR3 DNA reads as TGCGCCAGCAGCTTGAGCCCCGGGACAGGTACCTACGAGCAGTACTTC. Protein product: CASSLSPGTGTYEQYF.

This clonotype was counted at least ten times. The V call is TRBV6-5, the J call TRBJ1-2, with 9 bases matching TRBD1. CDR1 is MNHEY and CDR2 is SVGAGI in the germline V gene. The V gene end was trimmed by 2 bases and the J gene end by 3 bases; junction bases not matched to a gene: 4. This CDR3 has 15 residues. The DNA of the CDR3 is TGTGCCAGCAGTTACGAAGGACAGGGGTACTATGGCTACACCTTC. Its translation: CASSYEGQGYYGYTF.

This clonotype came up many times. J is TRBJ2-7 and V is TRBV13; D could derive from TRBD1 or TRBD2 (5 bases each). The V and J ends lost 3 bases and 3 bases respectively, with 9 bases between them. CDR1 and CDR2 (germline): PRHDT, FYEKMQ (reference sequence). The CDR3 length is 13 residues. The CDR3 coding sequence is TGTGCCAGCAGCTTCTGGGGGAACTACGAGCAGTACTTC. This translates into CASSFWGNYEQYF. Full variable domain (remainder filled in from reference TRBV13 and TRBJ2-7): AAGVIQSPRHLIKEKRETATLKCYPIPRHDTVYWYQQGPGQDPQFLISFYEKMQSDKGSIPDRFSAQQFSDYHSELNMSSLELGDSALYFCASSFWGNYEQYFGPGTRLTVT.

This clonotype was seen at least ten times. This sequence joins TRBV10-3 and TRBJ1-5, with D possibly being TRBD1 (6 bases). Trimming left V 3 bases short and J 2 bases short, with 11 bases between. Germline CDR1 is ENHRY and CDR2 is SYGVKD. The CDR3 is 15 residues long. Here the CDR3 DNA reads TGTGCCATCAGTGACGGGGGGCTAGGCAATCAGCCCCAGCATTTT. Translating it yields CAISDGGLGNQPQHF.

V gene TRBV30 combines with J gene TRBJ2-3; D call uncertain. Germline CDR1 is GTSNPN and CDR2 is SVGIG (reference sequence). The CDR3 spans 13 residues. V was trimmed by 0 bases and J by 6 bases, leaving 10 bases between them. The chain's CDR3 is CAWSVVIGDTQYF. CDR3 bases: TGTGCCTGGAGTGTAGTGATCGGGGATACGCAGTATTTT.

This clonotype was counted ten times or more. The V gene is TRBV2, the J gene TRBJ2-7, with 10 bases identical to TRBD1. The CDR3 loop spans 13 amino acids. The J segment lost 4 bases and the V segment lost 8 bases, leaving 5 bases of the junction unmatched. CDR1 is SNHLY and CDR2 is FYNNEI in the germline V gene. As DNA, the CDR3 is TGTGCCAGCCACCGGGACAGGGGATACGAGCAGTACTTC. This sequence encodes CASHRDRGYEQYF.

The table lists this clonotype with many counts. The chain recombines TRBV3-1 with TRBJ2-3; D possibly corresponds to TRBD2 (6 bases). Per germline, CDR1 LGHDT and CDR2 YNNKEL (reference sequence). The CDR3 is made up of 13 amino acids. The V end was cut by 8 bases, the J end by 1 base, with 10 bases between. The CDR3 protein is CASALAGTDTQYF. The CDR3 bases are TGTGCCAGCGCATTAGCGGGCACAGATACGCAGTATTTT.

There are a few counts of this clonotype. The chain combines TRBV30 with TRBJ2-5, with D unclear. The V and J ends lost 0 bases and 2 bases respectively, with 7 bases between them. Germline CDR1 is GTSNPN and CDR2 is SVGIG (reference sequence). The length of the CDR3 is 13 residues. CDR3 residues: CAWSVLAQETQYF. In DNA, the CDR3 is TGTGCCTGGAGTGTACTGGCGCAAGAGACCCAGTACTTC.

This clonotype was detected ten times or more. The chain joins TRBV11-3 to TRBJ2-1, with 12 bases matching TRBD2. CDR3 length: 18 amino acids. Germline CDR1 and CDR2: SGHNT and YENEEA. The V and J ends lost 0 bases and 4 bases, in that order; junction bases with no gene match: 7. CDR3 DNA: TGTGCCAGCAGCTTAGATCTGGCGCTAGCGGGAGGGTACAATGAGCAGTTCTTC. The encoded protein is CASSLDLALAGGYNEQFF.

This clonotype came up many times. CDR3 coding DNA: TGTGCCAGCAGTTTTTCAGGGGTAGGCACTGAAGCTTTCTTT. It yields the protein CASSFSGVGTEAFF. J is TRBJ1-1 and V is TRBV27; TRBD1 is a possible D gene (6 bases). This CDR3 is built from 14 residues. The germline V and J ends were trimmed by 3 bases and 4 bases, with 12 bases remaining between them. Per germline, CDR1 MNHEY and CDR2 SMNVEV (reference sequence).

About this clonotype: This likely traces to a read error, being one base from a far larger clone. The rearrangement uses TRBV7-9 and TRBJ1-1, with TRBD1 matching over 7 bases. There are 15 residues in the CDR3. The germline gives CDR1 SEHNR, CDR2 FQNEAQ (reference sequence). Written as DNA, the CDR3 is TGTGCCAGCAGATTACAGGGGTCGGGGAACACTGAAGCTTCCTTT. Protein sequence: CASRLQGSGNTEASF.

J is TRBJ2-3 and V is TRBV7-2; maybe TRBD1 (6 bases). The CDR3 runs 12 residues. V lost 0 bases, J lost 11 bases, and 9 bases lay in between. Germline assignment: CDR1 SGHTA and CDR2 FQGNSA. The CDR3 region has the DNA TGTGCCAGCAGCTTAGCGTGGGACAAGCAGTATTTT. Translation gives CASSLAWDKQYF.

In this sample, this clonotype turned up many times. The V call is TRBV28, the J call TRBJ2-3; 8 bases fit TRBD2. The CDR3 contains 20 residues. CDR1 and CDR2 (germline): MDHEN, SYDVKM. With V trimmed by 3 bases and J by 2 bases, 19 bases remained unmatched. The CDR3 is CASSLTAPNLAGPSTDTQYF. As DNA, the CDR3 is TGTGCCAGCAGTTTGACCGCCCCAAATTTAGCGGGACCTTCCACAGATACGCAGTATTTT.

The table lists this clonotype with many counts. This chain uses TRBV11-2 with TRBJ2-1, with TRBD1 as a possible D gene (6 bases). Trimming took off 0 bases at V and 12 bases at J, with 9 bases between the two ends. This CDR3 spans 12 amino acids. Per the germline V gene, CDR1 is SGHAT and CDR2 is FQNNGV. In DNA form, the CDR3 reads TGTGCCAGCAGCTTAGAGAGGGGGTTGCAGTTCTTC. It codes for CASSLERGLQFF. Together with reference TRBV11-2 and TRBJ2-1, the CDR3 gives the full variable domain: EAGVAQSPRYKIIEKRQSVAFWCNPISGHATLYWYQQILGQGPKLLIQFQNNGVVDDSQLPKDRFSAERLKGVDSTLKIQPAKLEDSAVYLCASSLERGLQFFGPGTRLTVL.

This clonotype was seen repeatedly, ten times or more. The V and J genes are TRBV5-1 and TRBJ2-1; D might be TRBD2 (7 bases). The CDR3 contains 14 residues. Per the germline V gene, CDR1 is SGHRS and CDR2 is YFSETQ. With 2 bases removed from V and 9 bases from J, the gap between germline ends came to 15 bases. CDR3 coding DNA: TGCGCCAGCAGCTTAGGACTAGAGGGGGGTGAGCAGTTCTTC. This codes for CASSLGLEGGEQFF.

Ten or more counts support this clonotype. The J gene is TRBJ2-3, the V gene TRBV11-3; 7 bases are a match to TRBD2. J was trimmed by 2 bases and V by 1 base; bases with no gene match: 9. There are 17 residues in the CDR3. CDR1 and CDR2 (germline): SGHNT, YENEEA. Here the CDR3 DNA reads TGTGCCAGCAGCTTAGGACTAGCCTCGGCAGACACAGATACGCAGTATTTT. As protein: CASSLGLASADTDTQYF.

This clonotype was picked up many times. The V call is TRBV28, the J call TRBJ1-1; no definite D call. The CDR3 loop spans 12 amino acids. Trimming took off 2 bases at V and 7 bases at J, with 8 bases between the two ends. CDR1 and CDR2 from the germline V gene are MDHEN and SYDVKM. CDR3 in DNA: TGTGCCAGCAGTTTAAGGACGGTTGAAGCTTTCTTT. Encoded protein: CASSLRTVEAFF.

The chain couples TRBV7-8 to TRBJ2-5; perhaps TRBD2 as D (6 bases). The CDR3 is made up of 16 amino acids. The V gene's germline CDR1 is SGHVS and CDR2 FQNEAQ. Between the trimmed V and J ends, which lost 5 bases and 2 bases, there was a span of 18 bases. Here the CDR3 reads CASSPRLEGIQETQYF. As DNA, the CDR3 is TGTGCCAGCAGCCCTAGACTAGAGGGGATTCAAGAGACCCAGTACTTC.

Comments on this clonotype: A read error is the likely source, as a far larger clone sits one nucleotide away. CDR3 in DNA: TGTGCCAGCAGTAAGACTAACGGGATTGCAGATACGCAGTATTTT. It specifies CASSKTNGIADTQYF. The chain has TRBV7-3 and TRBJ2-3; D perhaps matches TRBD2 (5 bases). CDR1 and CDR2 from the germline V gene are SGHTA and FQGTGA. Trimming cost V 6 bases and J 4 bases, with 17 bases left between them. The CDR3 loop spans 15 amino acids.

This clonotype was detected only a few times. The rearrangement joins TRBV15 to TRBJ2-1, with D possibly matching TRBD1 (6 bases). This CDR3 has 14 residues. Germline V CDR1 and CDR2: LNHNV, YYDKDF (reference sequence). The ends were cut back, 6 bases at V and 2 bases at J, with 11 bases in the middle. The CDR3 region has the DNA TGTGCCACCAGACCGGACAGCACCTACAATGAGCAGTTCTTC. Protein: CATRPDSTYNEQFF.